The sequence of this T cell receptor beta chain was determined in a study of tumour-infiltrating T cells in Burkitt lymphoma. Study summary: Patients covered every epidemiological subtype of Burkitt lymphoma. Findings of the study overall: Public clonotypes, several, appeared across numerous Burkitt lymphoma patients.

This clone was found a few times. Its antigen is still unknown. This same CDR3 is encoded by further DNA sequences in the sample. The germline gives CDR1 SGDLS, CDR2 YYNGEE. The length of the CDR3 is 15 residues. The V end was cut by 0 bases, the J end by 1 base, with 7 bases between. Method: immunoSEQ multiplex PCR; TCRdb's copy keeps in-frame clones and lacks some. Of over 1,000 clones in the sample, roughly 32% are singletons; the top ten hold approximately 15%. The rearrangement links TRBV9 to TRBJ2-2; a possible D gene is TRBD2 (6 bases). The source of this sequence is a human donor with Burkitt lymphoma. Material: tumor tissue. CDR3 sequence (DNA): TGTGCCAGCAGCGTAGGGCGGGAGAACACCGGGGAGCTGTTTTTT. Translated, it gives CASSVGRENTGELFF.